Presented here are 32 T cell receptor beta chains from one specimen sequenced in a study of blood T cell repertoires in COVID-19. Clones were read by immunoSEQ multiplex PCR, and TCRdb kept only the in-frame ones, dropping some. Here the sample spans about 75,000 clones, 90% being singletons. The sequenced material came from peripheral blood. These receptors were collected from a human donor in a cohort sampled during active COVID-19.

The V gene is TRBV4-1, the J gene TRBJ1-1, with D tentatively TRBD1 (5 bases). Germline loops: CDR1 MGHRA, CDR2 YSYEKL. The CDR3 spans 15 residues. V lost 2 bases and J 1 base, leaving 11 bases between the germline ends. CDR3 DNA sequence: TGCGCCAGCAGCCAAACTCCCGGGGGGAACACTGAAGCTTTCTTT. Translated, it gives CASSQTPGGNTEAFF.

The chain uses TRBV7-9 and TRBJ1-4, with D tentatively TRBD1 (5 bases). Between the trimmed V and J ends, which lost 6 bases and 5 bases, there was a span of 16 bases. Germline V CDR1 and CDR2: SEHNR, FQNEAQ (reference sequence). This CDR3 comprises 15 residues. DNA of the CDR3: TGTGCCAGCAGTAGAATACAGGAGACAAATGAAAAACTGTTTTTT. Its translation is CASSRIQETNEKLFF.

This sequence joins TRBV9 and TRBJ2-2; D is uncertain. This CDR3 is built from 13 residues. Germline V gene lookup returns CDR1 SGDLS and CDR2 YYNGEE. V lost 1 base and J 5 bases, leaving 6 bases between the germline ends. The CDR3 here is CASSVIETGELFF. The CDR3 bases are TGTGCCAGCAGCGTAATAGAGACCGGGGAGCTGTTTTTT.

In nucleotides, the CDR3 is TGCAGCGTTGTCTGGGGAGCATATACTTTCTTT. It translates to CSVVWGAYTFF. The rearrangement uses TRBV29-1 and TRBJ1-1; D gene ambiguous. V lost 4 bases and J 12 bases, leaving 15 bases between the germline ends. Germline-derived CDR1 and CDR2 are SQVTM and ANQGSEA. CDR3 length: 11 residues.

The chain employs TRBV12-5 and TRBJ2-2; 12 bases fit TRBD1. Germline trimming cut 2 bases from V and 2 bases from J; bases unmatched to any gene: 6. The CDR3 is made up of 18 amino acids. Germline-derived CDR1 and CDR2 are LGHNT and FRNRAP. In nucleotides, the CDR3 is TGTGCTAGTGGTTTGTTTGGGACAGGGGGCCCCAACACCGGGGAGCTGTTTTTT. Its translation: CASGLFGTGGPNTGELFF.

V gene TRBV7-6 combines with J gene TRBJ1-5, with 7 bases fitting TRBD1. V shed 5 bases and J 2 bases; nucleotides not matched to a gene: 6. CDR3 length: 15 amino acids. CDR1 and CDR2 from the germline V gene are SGHVS and FNYEAQ. For the CDR3, the DNA is TGTGCCAGCAGCGGCACAGGGGCGGGCAATCAGCCCCAGCATTTT. Translated: CASSGTGAGNQPQHF.

This chain connects TRBV10-3 to TRBJ2-7, with 10 bases that match TRBD1. CDR3 size: 13 residues. Germline assignment: CDR1 ENHRY and CDR2 SYGVKD. After removal of 7 bases from V and 6 bases from J, the junction contained 6 bases not matched to a gene. The CDR3 DNA is TGTGCCATCACCCGGGACAGGGGTTTCGAGCAGTACTTC. Encoded protein: CAITRDRGFEQYF.

The chain links TRBV7-8 to TRBJ2-1, with 12 bases lining up with TRBD2. The germline gives CDR1 SGHVS, CDR2 FQNEAQ. The CDR3 sequence is 19 residues long. After removal of 4 bases from V and 0 bases from J, the junction contained 10 bases not matched to a gene. The DNA for the CDR3 is TGTGCCAGCAGCTCGCCCCTAGCGGGGGGGCAAAGCTCCTACAATGAGCAGTTCTTC. Translation: CASSSPLAGGQSSYNEQFF.

The gene calls are TRBV10-2 and TRBJ1-4; D gene ambiguous. This CDR3 contains 12 residues. V lost 2 bases, J lost 6 bases, and 4 bases lay in between. CDR1 is WSHSY and CDR2 is SAAADI in the germline V gene. The CDR3 sequence is CASSEEDEKLFF. In nucleotides, the CDR3 is TGCGCCAGCAGTGAGGAGGATGAAAAACTGTTTTTT.

V and J are TRBV19 and TRBJ2-3; D perhaps matches TRBD2 (5 bases). The CDR3 spans 13 residues. Trimming removed 6 bases at V and 2 bases at J, with 9 bases between. The germline V gene has CDR1 LNHDA and CDR2 SQIVND (reference sequence). CDR3 coding DNA: TGTGCCAGTAGCCCGGGGTCCACAGATACGCAGTATTTT. Translation gives CASSPGSTDTQYF.

The chain recombines TRBV27 with TRBJ2-1; 10 bases are shared with TRBD2. The germline CDR1 and CDR2 sequences are MNHEY and SMNVEV (reference sequence). This CDR3 contains 14 residues. V was pared by 3 bases and J by 8 bases, with 4 bases of the junction left unmatched. CDR3 loop: CASSFQREGHEQFF. The CDR3 coding sequence is TGTGCCAGCAGTTTCCAGCGGGAGGGCCATGAGCAGTTCTTC.

The J gene is TRBJ1-5, the V gene TRBV19; TRBD1 might be the D (5 bases). The CDR3 is made up of 15 amino acids. The germline CDR1 and CDR2 sequences are LNHDA and SQIVND (reference sequence). Trimming pared 8 bases from V and 0 bases from J, leaving 14 bases between. The CDR3 protein is CASGSPQASNQPQHF. CDR3 DNA: TGTGCCAGTGGCTCCCCACAGGCTAGCAATCAGCCCCAGCATTTT. The entire variable domain, with the rest obtained from reference TRBV19 and TRBJ1-5, is as follows: DGGITQSPKYLFRKEGQNVTLSCEQNLNHDAMYWYRQDPGQGLRLIYYSQIVNDFQKGDIAEGYSVSREKKESFPLTVTSAQKNPTAFYLCASGSPQASNQPQHFGDGTRLSIL.

Here the CDR3 reads CASSLSRWGGVKTDTQYF. CDR3 coding DNA: TGTGCCAGCAGCTTGTCGCGATGGGGCGGGGTAAAAACAGATACGCAGTATTTT. The rearrangement links TRBV5-4 to TRBJ2-3; D possibly corresponds to TRBD2 (6 bases). CDR1 is SGHNT, CDR2 YYREEE, per germline (reference sequence). This CDR3 region has 18 residues. With 1 base removed from V and 3 bases from J, the gap between germline ends came to 21 bases.

The chain joins TRBV6-5 to TRBJ2-7; 8 nucleotides align to TRBD1. The trim removed 6 bases at V and 8 bases at J, leaving 9 bases unmatched. Per the germline V gene, CDR1 is MNHEY and CDR2 is SVGAGI. The CDR3 contains 13 residues. The CDR3 DNA is TGTGCCAGCAGCACAGGGGGAAGGGCTCAGCAGTACTTC. Protein sequence: CASSTGGRAQQYF.

The CDR3 sequence: CASSTTIQRLVRVANEQFF. Written as DNA, the CDR3 is TGTGCCAGTAGTACAACAATCCAACGACTAGTAAGAGTGGCGAATGAGCAGTTCTTC. This chain uses TRBV19 with TRBJ2-1, with a possible D match to TRBD2 (6 bases). V gave up 4 bases and J gave up 7 bases, with 29 bases separating them. Germline lookup yields CDR1 LNHDA and CDR2 SQIVND (reference sequence). There are 19 residues in the CDR3.

The chain is built from TRBV4-3 and TRBJ2-7; 7 positions match TRBD2. The CDR3 runs to 14 residues. V shed 1 base, J shed 2 bases, and the junction held 2 bases outside the gene matches. Germline V gene sequence: CDR1 LGHNA, CDR2 YSLEER. CDR3 residues: CASSQGRGTYEQYF. DNA of the CDR3: TGCGCCAGCAGCCAAGGGCGGGGGACCTACGAGCAGTACTTC.

V and J are TRBV19 and TRBJ2-7; 7 bases fit TRBD1. Trimming removed 6 bases from V and 2 bases from J; junction bases left unmatched: 7. Germline V gene lookup returns CDR1 LNHDA and CDR2 SQIVND (reference sequence). The CDR3 is 14 residues long. For the CDR3, the DNA is TGTGCCAGTAGCAGGGACAGCCTAGCCTACGAGCAGTACTTC. Amino acids: CASSRDSLAYEQYF.

The chain is built from TRBV30 and TRBJ2-1; 15 bases line up with TRBD2. This CDR3 region has 18 residues. Germline values: CDR1 GTSNPN, CDR2 SVGIG (reference sequence). The J segment lost 4 bases and the V segment lost 4 bases, leaving 11 bases of the junction unmatched. The CDR3 region has the DNA TGTGCCTGGACGGGACTAGCGGGGGGCCGGGGAAGGTACAATGAGCAGTTCTTC. It translates to CAWTGLAGGRGRYNEQFF.

The chain joins TRBV6-6 to TRBJ2-2; 11 bases line up with TRBD2. V shed 5 bases and J 4 bases; nucleotides not matched to a gene: 6. The CDR3 sequence is 16 residues long. Germline loops: CDR1 MNHNY, CDR2 SVGAGI (reference sequence). CDR3 region: CASSGLAGGGTGELFF. Written as DNA, the CDR3 is TGTGCCAGCAGTGGCTTAGCGGGGGGGGGCACCGGGGAGCTGTTTTTT.

The chain uses TRBV6-2 or TRBV6-3 and TRBJ2-2; 8 nucleotides match TRBD2. There are 15 residues in the CDR3. V lost 4 bases and J lost 4; bases outside the gene matches: 5. Germline values: CDR1 MNHEY, CDR2 SVGEGT. In DNA form, the CDR3 reads TGTGCCAGCAGTTCCCAGGGACTAGGCACCGGGGAGCTGTTTTTT. Amino acid sequence: CASSSQGLGTGELFF.

This chain joins TRBV6-2 or TRBV6-3 and TRBJ2-1; D is possibly TRBD1 (5 bases). The CDR3 is 15 amino acids. Germline V gene lookup returns CDR1 MNHEY and CDR2 SVGEGT. V gave up 2 bases and J gave up 3 bases, with 11 bases separating them. CDR3: CASSYPRGSYNEQFF. CDR3 in DNA: TGTGCCAGCAGTTACCCTAGGGGTAGCTACAATGAGCAGTTCTTC.

The chain recombines TRBV18 with TRBJ1-6, with 8 bases aligning to TRBD1. The CDR3 sequence is 17 residues long. Germline CDR1 KGHSH, CDR2 LQKENI. V lost 2 bases to trimming and J lost 9 bases; unmatched junction nucleotides: 12. CDR3 DNA: TGTGCCAGCTCACCATCACCAAGCAGGGGGCGGGTTTCACCCCTCCACTTT. The encoded protein is CASSPSPSRGRVSPLHF.

The chain carries TRBV5-1 and TRBJ1-1; 12 bases are shared with TRBD1. The germline CDR1 and CDR2 sequences are SGHRS and YFSETQ. The V and J ends lost 3 bases and 5 bases, in that order; junction bases with no gene match: 17. This CDR3 region has 19 residues. DNA of the CDR3: TGCGCCAGCAGCTCCCTAGGGCGGGGACAGGGGGCGTCACTGACTGAAGCTTTCTTT. As protein: CASSSLGRGQGASLTEAFF.

The J gene is TRBJ1-5, the V gene TRBV6-2 or TRBV6-3, with a weak D call TRBD1 (5 bases). Trimming cost V 10 bases and J 0 bases, with 16 bases left between them. The CDR3 extends over 15 amino acids. The germline gives CDR1 MNHEY, CDR2 SVGEGT. The CDR3 spells CATTPGGSSNQPQHF. The DNA of the CDR3 is TGTGCCACCACCCCGGGGGGGTCTAGCAATCAGCCCCAGCATTTT.

The sample holds a few counts of this clone. The chain carries TRBV5-6 and TRBJ2-5; 7 positions agree with TRBD2. CDR1 SGHDT and CDR2 YYEEEE come from the germline V gene. V lost 4 bases to trimming and J lost 5 bases; unmatched junction nucleotides: 5. The CDR3 has 13 amino acids. The CDR3: CASSGGLGETQYF. CDR3 DNA: TGTGCCAGCAGCGGCGGACTAGGTGAGACCCAGTACTTC.

The gene calls are TRBV29-1 and TRBJ2-3; tentative D call: TRBD1 (6 bases). With 4 bases removed from V and 0 bases from J, the gap between germline ends came to 11 bases. This CDR3 spans 14 amino acids. Germline values: CDR1 SQVTM, CDR2 ANQGSEA. Here the CDR3 reads CSVALGGSTDTQYF. CDR3 nucleotides: TGCAGCGTTGCTTTAGGGGGTAGCACAGATACGCAGTATTTT.

The CDR3 sequence is CASRREGEAFF. The DNA of the CDR3 is TGTGCCAGCCGGAGGGAGGGTGAAGCTTTCTTT. The chain joins TRBV12-3 or TRBV12-4 to TRBJ1-1; no definite D call. The V end lost 8 bases, the J end lost 7 bases, and 11 bases lay between the germline ends. The CDR3 extends over 11 amino acids.

The gene calls are TRBV7-2 and TRBJ2-3, with TRBD2 as a possible D gene (6 bases). With 5 bases removed from V and 0 bases from J, the gap between germline ends came to 18 bases. The CDR3 spans 17 residues. In germline, CDR1 is SGHTA, CDR2 FQGNSA. For the CDR3, the DNA is TGTGCCAGCAGCCCACAGGCCCGGGACTTTAGCACAGATACGCAGTATTTT. Translating gives CASSPQARDFSTDTQYF. The variable domain in full, completed from reference TRBV7-2 and TRBJ2-3, reads GAGVSQSPSNKVTEKGKDVELRCDPISGHTALYWYRQSLGQGLEFLIYFQGNSAPDKSGLPSDRFSAERTGGSVSTLTIQRTQQEDSAVYLCASSPQARDFSTDTQYFGPGTRLTVL.

V and J are TRBV12-3 or TRBV12-4 and TRBJ1-5, with 7 positions matching TRBD1. With V trimmed by 6 bases and J by 9 bases, 8 bases remained unmatched. CDR3 size: 13 residues. The CDR3 coding sequence is TGTGCCAGCAGCACGACAGGGTACATGCCCCAGCATTTT. This gives the protein CASSTTGYMPQHF.

The chain combines TRBV12-5 with TRBJ2-3; 8 nucleotides agree with TRBD1. The CDR3 consists of 15 residues. Per the germline V gene, CDR1 is LGHNT and CDR2 is FRNRAP. After removal of 4 bases from V and 2 bases from J, the junction contained 5 bases not matched to a gene. CDR3 protein: CASGWGTGSTDTQYF. In nucleotides, the CDR3 is TGTGCTAGTGGTTGGGGGACAGGATCCACAGATACGCAGTATTTT.

The chain uses TRBV19 and TRBJ1-1, with 7 bases that match TRBD1. V shed 4 bases and J 5 bases; nucleotides not matched to a gene: 10. The CDR3 length is 15 residues. The germline CDR1 and CDR2 sequences are LNHDA and SQIVND (reference sequence). In DNA form, the CDR3 reads TGTGCCAGTAGTACTTCGACAGGGCGGAAGACTGAAGCTTTCTTT. Its protein product is CASSTSTGRKTEAFF.

This clone was seen just once. V and J are TRBV27 and TRBJ2-7; 9 nucleotides agree with TRBD2. With 8 bases clipped from V and 4 bases from J, the junction kept 6 bases outside the gene matches. This CDR3 is built from 13 residues. In germline, CDR1 is MNHEY, CDR2 SMNVEV (reference sequence). CDR3 sequence (DNA): TGTGCCAGCGGATTAGCGGGAGAATACGAGCAGTACTTC. Encoded protein: CASGLAGEYEQYF.